This TCR beta chain was retrieved from a study of cytomegalovirus exposure and HLA in healthy donors. This PCR relied on a set of 60 Vbeta primers and 13 Jbeta primers. Profiling relied on immunoSEQ multiplex PCR, and the TCRdb table lists in-frame clones only, not all of them. The table records more than 90,000 clones, approximately 81% of them present only once. The V and J ends lost 4 bases and 6 bases, in that order; junction bases with no gene match: 12. This CDR3 has 16 residues. CDR1 is SGDLS and CDR2 is YYNGEE in the germline V gene. This clone was picked up a small number of times. The specimen was PBMCs. This sequence was found in a woman between 18 and 30 years old in good health and CMV-seropositive. The chain carries TRBV9 and TRBJ2-1; 8 bases fit TRBD2. This chain's CDR3 is CASSTRSGRAGNEQFF. The DNA for the CDR3 is TGTGCCAGCAGCACCCGAAGCGGGAGAGCGGGCAATGAGCAGTTCTTC. The whole variable domain, remainder taken from reference TRBV9 and TRBJ2-1, is DSGVTQTPKHLITATGQRVTLRCSPRSGDLSVYWYQQSLDQGLQFLIQYYNGEERAKGNILERFSAQQFPDLHSELNLSSLELGDSALYFCASSTRSGRAGNEQFFGPGTRLTVL.